Listed below are T cell receptor beta chains from one sample, sequenced in a study of neurological immune-mediated disorders. MiXCR, run by TCRdb on the 5' RACE reads, gives a single entry per CDR3 protein. The data contain around 15,000 distinct CDR3 sequences, roughly 14% of them singletons. The sample comprised PBMCs. The receptors originated from a man between 60 and 75 years old with HTLV-1-associated myelopathy (HAM/TSP). Both conserved end residues are trimmed from each CDR3. Fields, in order: J gene, V gene, CDR3 protein.

TRBJ2-7,TRBV5-1,AGRRDSYSYEQY
TRBJ2-1,TRBV5-1,ASTRSGTSADNEQF
TRBJ1-5,TRBV7-2,ASTPGAGNNQPQH
TRBJ1-4,TRBV7-2,ASSPRTGTNEKLF
TRBJ2-3,TRBV11-2,ASSVSGVNVARTSTDTQY
TRBJ2-7,TRBV20-1,SARRRDTAYVQY
TRBJ1-5,TRBV28,ASSLGRTNWAQH
TRBJ2-2,TRBV5-8,ASSPRNDRTSYTGELF
TRBJ1-1,TRBV2,ARAGAPAGEAF
TRBJ2-5,TRBV20-1,SASGLADQETQY
TRBJ2-5,TRBV7-8,ASRKGHNRETQY